This TCR beta chain was obtained from a study of TIL therapy for anti-PD-1-resistant metastatic lung cancer. Study summary: Progressing patients received lymphodepletion, expanded TIL infusion and IL-2. Median tumor mutation burden was under 1.9 mutations per megabase.

Sequencing used immunoSEQ v3. Method: immunoSEQ multiplex PCR; TCRdb's copy keeps in-frame clones and lacks some. Of 20,000 or so clones in the sample, around 70% were seen once. Germline CDR1 SGHRS, CDR2 YFSETQ. The CDR3 is made up of 14 amino acids. V lost 0 bases, J lost 5 bases, and 3 bases stayed unmatched. Specified time point: pre-treatment sample, taken before nivolumab and TIL therapy. The sample in question was blood, obtained at baseline. The rearrangement joins TRBV5-1 to TRBJ2-3; TRBD1 aligns across 7 bases. The sequence derives from a person aged 25 to 85 with non-small cell lung cancer. CDR3 nucleotide sequence: TGCGCCAGCAGCTTGGAGGGGGCTAAAGATACGCAGTATTTT. Amino acid sequence: CASSLEGAKDTQYF.